This TCR beta chain was sequenced in a study of blood T cell repertoires in COVID-19. Living in roughly 23 US areas, the participants were between about 18 and 90 years of age. Participant reports of clinical history set cohort assignment. Profiled with immunoSEQ multiplex PCR; TCRdb holds only in-frame clones, not every one. The sample lists around 330,000 clones, roughly 90% occurring once. CDR1 and CDR2 from the germline V gene are MNHEY and SMNVEV (reference sequence). The trim removed 6 bases at V and 4 bases at J, leaving 11 bases unmatched. The CDR3 totals 15 residues. This chain links TRBV27 with TRBJ1-2; 7 bases are shared with TRBD1. The sequence derives from a man in his 60s who had recovered from COVID-19. The sequenced sample was PBMCs or T cells enriched from blood (not recorded which). CDR3 coding DNA: TGTGCCAGCAGCACGGACAGGCGTTCGGTCTATGGCTACACCTTC. Its protein is CASSTDRRSVYGYTF.